The T cell receptor (beta chain) under discussion was sequenced for a study of shared clonotypes between healthy human individuals. This table comes from immunoSEQ multiplex PCR, and its TCRdb copy is limited to in-frame clones, with some not included. The sample includes about 2.1 million clones, 93% of them seen just once. V lost 6 bases, J lost 1 base, and 10 bases stayed unmatched. Germline lookup yields CDR1 SNHLY and CDR2 FYNNEI. This CDR3 has 17 residues. Study-wide results and limits: Blood was the sole source, and tissue repertoires probably differ.

As to this clone: As yet, its antigen is unknown.

Selected positively for CCR7 and CD45RO-negative, naive CD8 cells excluded terminally differentiated effector memory CD45RA+ cells. The sample taken for sequencing was naive CD8+ T cells from PBMCs. The V gene is TRBV2, the J gene TRBJ2-1, with TRBD2 matching over 9 bases. The source is a man in his late teens or twenties in good health. Some clones in this sample may be carry-over from other donors' samples. CDR3 nucleotide sequence: TGTGCCAGCAGCGCCGGGACTAGCTTGCAGTCCTACAATGAGCAGTTCTTC. It encodes CASSAGTSLQSYNEQFF.